The clone carrying this T cell receptor (beta chain) has just a few counts. Antigen unknown. Each PCR replicate from the sorted subsets contained 200 to 250 ng DNA, which is roughly 33,000 T cell genomes. Data came from immunoSEQ multiplex PCR; TCRdb stores just in-frame clones and leaves some out. The top ten clones hold around 1.5% of a sample with some 1 million clones, more than 65% of them seen once. Naive CD4+ cells were CD45RA-selected; the remaining cells were memory. The data stem from a study of shared clonotypes between healthy human individuals. Study outcomes and limitations: In a handful of donors, 4.5% to 5.5% of naive CD4 clonotypes appeared in common.

Germline V gene lookup returns CDR1 MDHEN and CDR2 SYDVKM. This CDR3 has 16 residues. V gave up 4 bases and J gave up 0 bases, with 16 bases separating them. This chain joins TRBV28 and TRBJ2-7; the D gene is possibly TRBD2 (5 bases). Sample: memory CD4+ T cells sorted from blood. The subset is: CD45RA-negative fraction. The source of this sequence is a man younger than 35 in good health. In DNA form, the CDR3 reads TGTGCCAGCAGTTCTCCCGGGGAAACGACCTCCTACGAGCAGTACTTC. Its translation is CASSSPGETTSYEQYF.